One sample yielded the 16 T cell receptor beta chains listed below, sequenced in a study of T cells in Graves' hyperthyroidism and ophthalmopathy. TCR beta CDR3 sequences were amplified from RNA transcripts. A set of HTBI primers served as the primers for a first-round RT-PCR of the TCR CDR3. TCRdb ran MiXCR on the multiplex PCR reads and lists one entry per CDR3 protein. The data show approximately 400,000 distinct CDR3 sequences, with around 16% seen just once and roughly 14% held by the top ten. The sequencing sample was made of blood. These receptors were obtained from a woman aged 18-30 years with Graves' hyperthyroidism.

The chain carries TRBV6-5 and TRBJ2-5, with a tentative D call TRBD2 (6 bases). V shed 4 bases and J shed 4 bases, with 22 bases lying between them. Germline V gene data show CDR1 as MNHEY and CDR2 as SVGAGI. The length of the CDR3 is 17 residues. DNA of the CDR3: TGTGCCAGCAGTTCGGGGGTTGATTCGGGTATCGGAGAGACCCAGTACTTC. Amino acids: CASSSGVDSGIGETQYF.

CDR3 amino acids: CATSEPLAGVTDTQYF. In nucleotides, the CDR3 is TGTGCCACCAGTGAACCCTTAGCGGGAGTTACAGATACGCAGTATTTT. The chain employs TRBV24-1 and TRBJ2-3, with TRBD2 matching over 9 bases. Germline CDR1 KGHDR, CDR2 SFDVKD. This CDR3 region has 16 residues. The V gene end was trimmed by 4 bases and the J gene end by 3 bases; junction bases not matched to a gene: 7.

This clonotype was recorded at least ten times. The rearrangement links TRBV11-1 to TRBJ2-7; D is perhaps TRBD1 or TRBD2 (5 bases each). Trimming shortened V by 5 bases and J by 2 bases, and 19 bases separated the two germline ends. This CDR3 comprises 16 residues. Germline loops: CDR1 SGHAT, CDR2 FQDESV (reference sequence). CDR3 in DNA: TGTGCCAGCAGCCGATTTGGGACCTCTCGGCCCTACGAGCAGTACTTC. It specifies CASSRFGTSRPYEQYF.

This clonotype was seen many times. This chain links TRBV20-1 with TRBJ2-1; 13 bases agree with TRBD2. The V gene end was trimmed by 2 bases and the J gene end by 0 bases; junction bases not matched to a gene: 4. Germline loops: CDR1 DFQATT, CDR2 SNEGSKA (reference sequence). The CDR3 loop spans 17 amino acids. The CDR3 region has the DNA TGCAGTGCTAGAAGACTAGCGGGGGGAAGCTCCTACAATGAGCAGTTCTTC. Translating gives CSARRLAGGSSYNEQFF.

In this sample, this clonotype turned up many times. This CDR3 reads CASSRGGSPDTQYF. The CDR3 DNA follows: TGTGCCAGCAGTCGGGGGGGGAGCCCAGATACGCAGTATTTT. The gene calls are TRBV6-1 and TRBJ2-3, with 8 bases aligning to TRBD2. CDR1 is MNHNS, CDR2 SASEGT, per germline. V shed 5 bases, J shed 4 bases, and the junction held 5 bases outside the gene matches. The length of the CDR3 is 14 residues.

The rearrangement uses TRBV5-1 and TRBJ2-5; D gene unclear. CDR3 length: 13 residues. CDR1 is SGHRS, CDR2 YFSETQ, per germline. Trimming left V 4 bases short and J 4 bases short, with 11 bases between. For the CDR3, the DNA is TGCGCCAGCAGCCCCTCCCCCCGAGAGACCCAGTACTTC. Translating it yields CASSPSPRETQYF.

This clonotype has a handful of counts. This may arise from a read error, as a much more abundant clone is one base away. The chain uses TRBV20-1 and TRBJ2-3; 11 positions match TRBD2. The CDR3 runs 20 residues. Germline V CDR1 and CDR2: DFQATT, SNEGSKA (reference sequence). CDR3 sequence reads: CGARDLGLGTSGINTDTQYF. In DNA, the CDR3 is TGCGGTGCTAGAGATCTGGGTCTGGGGACTAGCGGCATTAACACAGATACGCAGTATTTT.

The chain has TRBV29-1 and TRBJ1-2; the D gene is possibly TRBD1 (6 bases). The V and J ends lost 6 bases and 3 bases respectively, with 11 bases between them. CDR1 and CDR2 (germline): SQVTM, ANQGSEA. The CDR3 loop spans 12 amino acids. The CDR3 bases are TGCAGCGTCCAGACAGGAGACTATGGCTACACCTTC. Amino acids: CSVQTGDYGYTF.

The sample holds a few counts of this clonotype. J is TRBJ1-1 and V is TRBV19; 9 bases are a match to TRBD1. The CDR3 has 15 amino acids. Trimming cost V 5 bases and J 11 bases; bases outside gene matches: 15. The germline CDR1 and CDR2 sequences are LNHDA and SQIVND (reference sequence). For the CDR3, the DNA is TGTGCCAGTAGTTCAGCAGGGACAGGGTCTTTTACCGCTTTCTTT. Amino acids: CASSSAGTGSFTAFF.

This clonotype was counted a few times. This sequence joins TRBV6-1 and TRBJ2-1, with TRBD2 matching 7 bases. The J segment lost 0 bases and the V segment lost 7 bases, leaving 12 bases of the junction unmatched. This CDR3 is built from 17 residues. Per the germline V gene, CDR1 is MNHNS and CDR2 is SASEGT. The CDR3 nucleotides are TGTGCCAGCAACCCCCGTCTCTTAGCGGGCTCCTACAATGAGCAGTTCTTC. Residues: CASNPRLLAGSYNEQFF.

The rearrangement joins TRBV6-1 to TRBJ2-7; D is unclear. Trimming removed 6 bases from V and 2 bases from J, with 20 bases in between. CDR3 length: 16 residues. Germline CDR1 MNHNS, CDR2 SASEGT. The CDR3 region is CASRQLMGRATYEQYF. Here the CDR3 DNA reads TGTGCCAGCAGACAACTCATGGGCCGGGCTACCTACGAGCAGTACTTC.

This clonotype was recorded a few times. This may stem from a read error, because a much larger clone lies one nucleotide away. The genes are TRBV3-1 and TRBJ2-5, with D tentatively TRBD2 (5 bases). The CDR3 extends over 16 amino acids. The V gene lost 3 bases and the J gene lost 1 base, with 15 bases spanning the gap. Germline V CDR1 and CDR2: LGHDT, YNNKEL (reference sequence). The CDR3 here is CASSHSTSGSQETQYF. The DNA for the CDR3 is TGTGCCAGCAGCCACTCAACGAGCGGAAGCCAAGAGACCCAGTACTTC.

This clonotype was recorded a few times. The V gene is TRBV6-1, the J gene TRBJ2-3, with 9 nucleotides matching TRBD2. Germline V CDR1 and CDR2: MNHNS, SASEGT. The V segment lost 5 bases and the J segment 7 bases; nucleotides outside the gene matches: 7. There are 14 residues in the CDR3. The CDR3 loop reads CASSYLAGINTQYF. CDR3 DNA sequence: TGTGCCAGCAGTTATCTAGCGGGGATAAATACGCAGTATTTT.

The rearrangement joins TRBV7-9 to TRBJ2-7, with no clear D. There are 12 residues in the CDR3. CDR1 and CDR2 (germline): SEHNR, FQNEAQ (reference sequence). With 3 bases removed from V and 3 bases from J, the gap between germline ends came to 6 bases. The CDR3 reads CASSLKDYEQYF. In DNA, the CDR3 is TGTGCCAGCAGCTTGAAAGACTACGAGCAGTACTTC. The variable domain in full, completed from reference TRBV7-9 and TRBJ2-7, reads DTGVSQNPRHKITKRGQNVTFRCDPISEHNRLYWYRQTLGQGPEFLTYFQNEAQLEKSRLLSDRFSAERPKGSFSTLEIQRTEQGDSAMYLCASSLKDYEQYFGPGTRLTVT.

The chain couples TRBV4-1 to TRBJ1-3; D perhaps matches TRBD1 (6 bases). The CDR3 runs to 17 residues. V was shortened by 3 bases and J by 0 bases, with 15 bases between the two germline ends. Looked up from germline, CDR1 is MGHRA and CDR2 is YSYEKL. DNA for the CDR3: TGCGCCAGCAGCCAGGCTTACGGGGGGCGCTCTGGAAACACCATATATTTT. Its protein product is CASSQAYGGRSGNTIYF.

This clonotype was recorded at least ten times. CDR3 amino acids: CASNGGQRTAEAFF. CDR3 nucleotide sequence: TGTGCCAGCAATGGGGGACAGAGAACAGCGGAAGCTTTCTTT. V and J are TRBV12-3 or TRBV12-4 and TRBJ1-1; the match to TRBD1 covers 7 bases. Trimming removed 7 bases from V and 8 bases from J; junction bases left unmatched: 13. This CDR3 spans 14 amino acids.